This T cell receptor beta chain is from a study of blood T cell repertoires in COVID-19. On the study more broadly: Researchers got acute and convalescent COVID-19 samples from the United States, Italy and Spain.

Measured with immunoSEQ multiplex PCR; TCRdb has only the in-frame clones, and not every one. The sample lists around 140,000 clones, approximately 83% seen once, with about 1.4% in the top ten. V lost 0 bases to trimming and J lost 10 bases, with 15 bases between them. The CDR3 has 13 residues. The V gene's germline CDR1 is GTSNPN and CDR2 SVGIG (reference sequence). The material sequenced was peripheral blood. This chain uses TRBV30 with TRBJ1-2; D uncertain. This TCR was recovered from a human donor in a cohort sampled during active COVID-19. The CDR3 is CAWSVGSPGNYTF. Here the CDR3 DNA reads TGTGCCTGGAGTGTGGGGTCGCCCGGGAACTACACCTTC.